Here is one T cell receptor beta chain with its context. Its target is unknown. A read error may account for a junction end that differs from germline. The data were obtained in a study of radiotherapy plus CTLA-4 blockade in lung cancer. Whole-study findings and limits: TCR clones from tumors expanded in blood after radiotherapy plus ipilimumab. Early clonal dynamics of blood T cells, together with interferon-beta, were reported as the best response predictor.

Profiling relied on immunoSEQ multiplex PCR, and the TCRdb table lists in-frame clones only, not all of them. This table holds around 100,000 clones, approximately 80% found once. The CDR3 is 13 amino acids. Germline assignment: CDR1 SSHAT and CDR2 FNYEAQ (reference sequence). V is TRBV7-7 and J is TRBJ1-1; maybe TRBD1 (5 bases). This sequence was found in a human donor with non-small cell lung cancer that progressed on radiotherapy plus ipilimumab. Some clones in this sample may be carry-over from other donors' samples. The sample in question was peripheral blood, obtained from a patient treated with radiotherapy plus ipilimumab. The CDR3 DNA sequence: TGTGCTAGCAGCGTAGACAGGAACACTGAAGCTTTCTTT. Amino acids: CASSVDRNTEAFF.